The 32 T cell receptor beta chains below were found in one sample sequenced in a study of a mutant IDH1 vaccine in newly diagnosed glioma. Which antigens these TCRs recognize remains unknown. Time point described: week 35, safety follow-up. The study gave 300 ug of mutant IDH1 20-mer peptide per vaccine dose, with topical imiquimod. The table came from immunoSEQ multiplex PCR; TCRdb's copy has only in-frame clones and leaves some out. The sample records under 40,000 clones, 80% being singletons. The sample in question was PBMCs, obtained from a glioma patient whose treatment included an IDH1 peptide vaccine. Source of these receptors: a man aged 35-49 years with glioma. Some clones in this sample may be carry-over from other donors' samples.

The chain uses TRBV6-5 and TRBJ1-2; no clear D. Germline loops: CDR1 MNHEY, CDR2 SVGAGI. Between the trimmed V and J ends, which lost 8 bases and 3 bases, there was a span of 13 bases. The CDR3 is 13 residues long. The CDR3 region is CASGAGEYYGYTF. The CDR3 DNA reads TGTGCCAGCGGAGCAGGCGAGTACTATGGCTACACCTTC.

The J gene is TRBJ1-5, the V gene TRBV12-5, with unresolved D. This CDR3 is built from 13 residues. V was clipped by 5 bases and J by 2 bases, with 7 bases between them. Per germline, CDR1 LGHNT and CDR2 FRNRAP. This CDR3 is CASGPEGNQPQHF. In DNA, the CDR3 is TGTGCTAGTGGTCCCGAGGGCAATCAGCCCCAGCATTTT.

The DNA for the CDR3 is TGTGCCAGCAGCTTTACAGGGAAGGGCACAGATACGCAGTATTTT. As protein: CASSFTGKGTDTQYF. The rearrangement links TRBV7-2 to TRBJ2-3; D is perhaps TRBD1 (6 bases). The CDR3 covers 15 residues. The germline V and J ends were trimmed by 3 bases and 1 base, with 11 bases remaining between them. Germline V gene data show CDR1 as SGHTA and CDR2 as FQGNSA.

This rearrangement joins TRBV29-1 to TRBJ2-2; D remains unclear. The CDR3 spans 14 residues. The germline CDR1 and CDR2 sequences are SQVTM and ANQGSEA. Trimming removed 4 bases at V and 1 base at J, with 10 bases between. This CDR3 reads CSVVVDRNTGELFF. CDR3 coding DNA: TGCAGCGTTGTGGTGGATAGGAACACCGGGGAGCTGTTTTTT.

This chain uses TRBV30 with TRBJ2-5, with 10 nucleotides matching TRBD2. Germline CDR1 and CDR2: GTSNPN and SVGIG (reference sequence). Trimming took 1 base from V and 3 from J; bases not matched to a gene: 5. The CDR3 totals 15 residues. CDR3 in DNA: TGTGCCTGGAGTGACCTTCTAGCGGGGGAAGAGACCCAGTACTTC. It is translated as CAWSDLLAGEETQYF.

This clone was seen just once. The CDR3 DNA sequence: TGTGCCAGCAGTTACTCGCGGCGAGACGGTAACAATGAGCAGTTCTTC. It codes for CASSYSRRDGNNEQFF. The chain is built from TRBV6-6 and TRBJ2-1, with D unresolved. Trimming took 0 bases from V and 5 from J, leaving 14 bases between them. CDR1 is MNHNY, CDR2 SVGAGI, per germline (reference sequence). The CDR3 runs to 16 residues.

The V and J genes are TRBV29-1 and TRBJ1-2; D ambiguous. CDR1 and CDR2 from the germline V gene are SQVTM and ANQGSEA. Deletions cut 0 bases from V and 0 bases from J, with 11 bases between. This CDR3 spans 15 amino acids. Here the CDR3 reads CSVEESNPANYGYTF. The CDR3 DNA follows: TGCAGCGTTGAAGAATCAAATCCAGCTAACTATGGCTACACCTTC.

This chain joins TRBV28 and TRBJ2-7; D is undetermined. The CDR3 runs to 11 residues. Per germline, CDR1 MDHEN and CDR2 SYDVKM. The V end lost 0 bases, the J end lost 4 bases, and 1 base lay between the germline ends. Here the CDR3 reads CASSLWYEQYF. CDR3 sequence (DNA): TGTGCCAGCAGTTTATGGTACGAGCAGTACTTC.

The genes are TRBV27 and TRBJ2-7; 10 bases fit TRBD1. From germline, CDR1 is MNHEY and CDR2 SMNVEV (reference sequence). This CDR3 spans 15 amino acids. The trim removed 4 bases at V and 5 bases at J, leaving 8 bases unmatched. The CDR3: CASSWNRDRGHEQYF. For the CDR3, the DNA is TGTGCCAGCAGTTGGAACCGGGACAGGGGCCACGAGCAGTACTTC.

The J gene is TRBJ2-7, the V gene TRBV18; D unresolved. The CDR3 contains 12 residues. The V end was cut by 3 bases, the J end by 4 bases, with 7 bases between. CDR1 and CDR2 from the germline V gene are KGHSH and LQKENI. CDR3: CASSPAGYEQYF. The CDR3 DNA reads as TGTGCCAGCTCACCGGCCGGTTACGAGCAGTACTTC.

The chain couples TRBV27 to TRBJ1-5; a possible D gene is TRBD1 (6 bases). The CDR3 is 14 amino acids. Trimming pared 3 bases from V and 3 bases from J, leaving 9 bases between. Per the germline V gene, CDR1 is MNHEY and CDR2 is SMNVEV (reference sequence). CDR3 sequence: CASSLDSPNQPQHF. The CDR3 region has the DNA TGTGCCAGCAGTTTGGACAGTCCCAATCAGCCCCAGCATTTT.

This chain joins TRBV6-5 and TRBJ1-1; tentatively, D is TRBD1 (5 bases). This CDR3 comprises 11 residues. Trimming shortened V by 7 bases and J by 7 bases, and 10 bases separated the two germline ends. From germline, CDR1 is MNHEY and CDR2 SVGAGI. CDR3 residues: CASISTDEAFF. CDR3 coding DNA: TGTGCCAGCATCTCGACAGATGAAGCTTTCTTT.

This clone was recorded a few times. The chain carries TRBV2 and TRBJ1-5; D not resolved. Germline CDR1 reads SNHLY; CDR2 reads FYNNEI. The CDR3 extends over 15 amino acids. Trimming shortened V by 2 bases and J by 3 bases, and 11 bases separated the two germline ends. CDR3: CASSERSGSNQPQHF. The DNA of the CDR3 is TGTGCCAGCAGTGAAAGGTCAGGATCCAATCAGCCCCAGCATTTT. The full variable domain, completed using reference TRBV2 and TRBJ1-5, is EPEVTQTPSHQVTQMGQEVILRCVPISNHLYFYWYRQILGQKVEFLVSFYNNEISEKSEIFDDQFSVERPDGSNFTLKIRSTKLEDSAMYFCASSERSGSNQPQHFGDGTRLSIL.

The rearrangement joins TRBV7-9 to TRBJ1-2; the match to TRBD1 covers 7 bases. Losses at the gene ends were 5 bases for V and 4 bases for J; bases not matched to a gene: 13. CDR3 length: 16 amino acids. The germline gives CDR1 SEHNR, CDR2 FQNEAQ (reference sequence). CDR3 bases: TGTGCCAGCAGCCTCGGACAGGAGGATTTGGTCTATGGCTACACCTTC. Protein product: CASSLGQEDLVYGYTF.

This chain joins TRBV25-1 and TRBJ1-6; the D gene is possibly TRBD1 (6 bases). The CDR3 sequence is 16 residues long. V lost 3 bases and J lost 3, with 12 bases in between. Germline V gives CDR1 MGHDK, CDR2 SYGVNS. The CDR3 DNA reads as TGTGCCAGCAGTGAGCGCGCAGGGGTCTATAATTCACCCCTCCACTTT. Its translation: CASSERAGVYNSPLHF.

The chain joins TRBV6-1 to TRBJ2-7; 7 bases fit TRBD1. The CDR3 totals 14 residues. The V gene's germline CDR1 is MNHNS and CDR2 SASEGT. Germline trimming cut 1 base from V and 0 bases from J; bases unmatched to any gene: 0. The CDR3 loop is CASSEGDSSYEQYF. CDR3 sequence (DNA): TGTGCCAGCAGTGAAGGGGACAGCTCCTACGAGCAGTACTTC.

The chain joins TRBV5-6 to TRBJ2-5, with D perhaps TRBD2 (7 bases). Trimming cost V 1 base and J 5 bases, with 15 bases left between them. The CDR3 is made up of 15 amino acids. CDR1 is SGHDT and CDR2 is YYEEEE in the germline V gene. CDR3 protein: CASSLFAGAGETQYF. As DNA, the CDR3 is TGTGCCAGCAGCTTGTTTGCGGGGGCGGGGGAGACCCAGTACTTC.

The rearrangement uses TRBV7-6 and TRBJ1-4, with D tentatively TRBD1 (5 bases). The CDR3 has 12 amino acids. CDR1 SGHVS and CDR2 FNYEAQ come from the germline V gene. The DNA of the CDR3 is TGTGCAGGCGGGGGGGAGAATGAAAAACTGTTTTTT. As protein: CAGGGENEKLFF.

In this sample, this clone turned up a few times. V gene TRBV14 combines with J gene TRBJ2-3; D may be TRBD1 or TRBD2 (5 bases each). V was shortened by 0 bases and J by 1 base, with 8 bases between the two germline ends. Per the germline V gene, CDR1 is SGHDN and CDR2 is FVKESK. The CDR3 spans 15 residues. For the CDR3, the DNA is TGTGCCAGCAGCCAAGATGGGACCCGCACAGATACGCAGTATTTT. Protein: CASSQDGTRTDTQYF.

The V and J genes are TRBV5-1 and TRBJ2-3, with D uncertain. The CDR3 consists of 17 residues. The germline V gene has CDR1 SGHRS and CDR2 YFSETQ. Trimming removed 0 bases at V and 2 bases at J, with 16 bases between. For the CDR3, the DNA is TGCGCCAGCAGCTTGGCCGGTGGTGGCAGTTCCACAGATACGCAGTATTTT. This sequence encodes CASSLAGGGSSTDTQYF.

J is TRBJ2-7 and V is TRBV6-4; 7 bases line up with TRBD2. This CDR3 has 14 amino acids. Germline assignment: CDR1 MRHNA and CDR2 SNTAGT. J lost 2 bases, V lost 7 bases, and 8 bases had no gene match. CDR3 loop: CASKTGGRPYEQYF. In DNA form, the CDR3 reads TGTGCCAGCAAGACGGGGGGTCGACCCTACGAGCAGTACTTC.

The chain recombines TRBV11-3 with TRBJ2-1; D possibly corresponds to TRBD2 (6 bases). The germline V and J ends were trimmed by 4 bases and 4 bases, with 17 bases remaining between them. Germline CDR1 reads SGHNT; CDR2 reads YENEEA. CDR3 size: 16 residues. CDR3 region: CASSSPGGTPYNEQFF. DNA of the CDR3: TGTGCCAGCAGCTCGCCCGGGGGAACACCTTACAATGAGCAGTTCTTC.

The chain has TRBV14 and TRBJ2-2; D gene unclear. Germline CDR1 and CDR2: SGHDN and FVKESK. The CDR3 runs to 13 residues. Trimming removed 1 base from V and 7 bases from J, with 7 bases in between. CDR3 amino acids: CASSQVGSGELFF. The CDR3 bases are TGTGCCAGCAGCCAAGTTGGTAGCGGGGAGCTGTTTTTT. The full variable domain, with the rest looked up from reference TRBV14 and TRBJ2-2, is EAGVTQFPSHSVIEKGQTVTLRCDPISGHDNLYWYRRVMGKEIKFLLHFVKESKQDESGMPNNRFLAERTGGTYSTLKVQPAELEDSGVYFCASSQVGSGELFFGEGSRLTVL.

The rearrangement links TRBV9 to TRBJ1-2; no firm D call. Trimming removed 0 bases at V and 4 bases at J, with 10 bases between. Per germline, CDR1 SGDLS and CDR2 YYNGEE. This CDR3 has 14 amino acids. The CDR3 nucleotides are TGTGCCAGCAGCGTAGATAACAGAGGCTATGGCTACACCTTC. This gives the protein CASSVDNRGYGYTF.

V gene TRBV7-9 combines with J gene TRBJ2-3; D not certain. The V end was cut by 3 bases, the J end by 1 base, with 8 bases between. The CDR3 totals 14 residues. Looked up from germline, CDR1 is SEHNR and CDR2 is FQNEAQ (reference sequence). The CDR3 reads CASSFSRGTDTQYF. The CDR3 nucleotides are TGTGCCAGCAGCTTTTCGCGCGGCACAGATACGCAGTATTTT.

This chain links TRBV11-2 with TRBJ2-7, with 9 positions matching TRBD1. The CDR3 is 17 residues long. V was pared by 2 bases and J by 3 bases, with 11 bases of the junction left unmatched. The germline gives CDR1 SGHAT, CDR2 FQNNGV. CDR3 coding DNA: TGTGCCAGCAGCTTATTCCCACCGGGACAGGGCGACTACGAGCAGTACTTC. Translated: CASSLFPPGQGDYEQYF. Full variable domain (missing parts from reference TRBV11-2 and TRBJ2-7): EAGVAQSPRYKIIEKRQSVAFWCNPISGHATLYWYQQILGQGPKLLIQFQNNGVVDDSQLPKDRFSAERLKGVDSTLKIQPAKLEDSAVYLCASSLFPPGQGDYEQYFGPGTRLTVT.

The chain is built from TRBV5-4 and TRBJ1-1, with D possibly being TRBD1 (6 bases). V lost 4 bases and J lost 2, with 12 bases in between. CDR1 is SGHNT, CDR2 YYREEE, per germline (reference sequence). The CDR3 runs 14 residues. CDR3 region: CASSLDRFNTEAFF. CDR3 DNA: TGTGCCAGCAGCCTCGACAGGTTTAACACTGAAGCTTTCTTT. Complete variable domain (other parts from reference TRBV5-4 and TRBJ1-1): ETGVTQSPTHLIKTRGQQVTLRCSSQSGHNTVSWYQQALGQGPQFIFQYYREEENGRGNFPPRFSGLQFPNYSSELNVNALELDDSALYLCASSLDRFNTEAFFGQGTRLTVV.

This clone was observed a few times. This chain joins TRBV19 and TRBJ1-1; D gene unclear. CDR3 length: 11 amino acids. V lost 7 bases, J lost 5 bases, and 8 bases lay in between. Germline-derived CDR1 and CDR2 are LNHDA and SQIVND (reference sequence). The CDR3 DNA is TGTGCCAGTACCAAACAGACTGAAGCTTTCTTT. It translates to CASTKQTEAFF.

J is TRBJ1-2 and V is TRBV7-8; 8 positions match TRBD1. The CDR3 consists of 14 residues. With 5 bases clipped from V and 2 bases from J, the junction kept 4 bases outside the gene matches. Germline V gene sequence: CDR1 SGHVS, CDR2 FQNEAQ. CDR3: CASSRDRGNYGYTF. CDR3 DNA sequence: TGTGCCAGCAGCAGAGACAGGGGAAACTATGGCTACACCTTC.

This clone was seen once. The genes are TRBV6-1 and TRBJ1-2; D is undetermined. Trimming removed 1 base at V and 8 bases at J, with 11 bases between. CDR1 is MNHNS and CDR2 is SASEGT in the germline V gene. The CDR3 has 13 amino acids. CDR3 sequence: CASSEGQDSGYTF. In DNA, the CDR3 is TGTGCCAGCAGTGAAGGGCAGGATAGCGGCTACACCTTC.

This sequence joins TRBV2 and TRBJ2-1; D might be TRBD1 (5 bases). The CDR3 spans 12 residues. CDR1 is SNHLY, CDR2 FYNNEI, per germline. The V gene lost 6 bases and the J gene lost 8 bases, with 11 bases spanning the gap. CDR3 sequence (DNA): TGTGCCAGCAGAAGGGGCATCGATGAGCAGTTCTTC. Translating it yields CASRRGIDEQFF.

The chain uses TRBV4-2 and TRBJ1-4; 7 bases line up with TRBD1. The CDR3 consists of 14 residues. CDR1 and CDR2 from the germline V gene are LGHNA and YNFKEQ. V dropped 3 bases and J dropped 6; count of bases not matched to a gene: 4. The CDR3 DNA sequence: TGTGCCAGCAGCCATCAAGACAGGGATGAAAAACTGTTTTTT. The encoded protein is CASSHQDRDEKLFF.